The sequence of this T cell receptor beta chain was determined in a study of post-analysis software for immune sequencing data. Whole-study context: The courses of disease that were included comprised relapsing-remitting, secondary progressive and progressive-relapsing multiple sclerosis.

Study-level results: Samples from one preparation batch, clustered by F measure, grouped strongly together. Patients had higher frequencies than controls of a handful of TRBV segments, including TRBV5-6, TRBV5-1 and TRBV20-1.

Unique molecular identifiers were present in the TCR beta cDNA libraries. A population of about 0.95 to 10 million T cells gave rise to roughly 0.5 million cDNA molecules. TCRdb processed the PCR reads anew with MiXCR; each CDR3 protein has one entry. The table lists roughly 400,000 distinct CDR3 sequences, approximately 42% of them singletons, with less than 10% in the top ten. Remarks on this clonotype: No antigen is known for it.

The CDR3 covers 14 residues. V lost 4 bases to trimming and J lost 4 bases, with 15 bases between them. Germline V gene lookup returns CDR1 DFQATT and CDR2 SNEGSKA (reference sequence). Sequencing was performed on blood. This sequence joins TRBV20-1 and TRBJ2-3, with D perhaps matching TRBD2 (6 bases). The origin of this receptor is a girl aged 2-9 years with multiple sclerosis. The CDR3 protein is CSAIGLAPADTQYF. The CDR3 DNA sequence: TGCAGTGCTATAGGGCTAGCGCCGGCAGATACGCAGTATTTT.